This entry lists 9 T cell receptor beta chains sequenced from one sample in a study of cytomegalovirus exposure and HLA in healthy donors. Primers for the PCR totalled 60 Vbeta and 13 Jbeta. Sequencing was performed with immunoSEQ multiplex PCR; in TCRdb, only in-frame clones are kept and a portion is missing. The sample carries 62,000 or so clones, around 83% recorded once. The specimen was PBMCs. Receptor source: a man aged 30-40 years in good health and CMV-seronegative.

This clone was counted a single time. The J gene is TRBJ1-2, the V gene TRBV19; 7 bases are a match to TRBD1. Germline loops: CDR1 LNHDA, CDR2 SQIVND (reference sequence). V gave up 7 bases and J gave up 8 bases; unmatched junction bases: 4. The CDR3 length is 11 residues. The CDR3 nucleotides read TGTGCCAGTACCATAGGGGGCGGCTACACCTTC. It specifies CASTIGGGYTF.

This clone was seen once. The V gene is TRBV5-1, the J gene TRBJ1-4; tentative D call: TRBD1 (6 bases). The CDR3 is 15 residues long. V dropped 4 bases and J dropped 7 bases, with 17 bases sitting between them. The V gene's germline CDR1 is SGHRS and CDR2 YFSETQ. CDR3 in amino acids: CASSTNPGAAEKLFF. The CDR3 DNA follows: TGCGCCAGCAGCACCAATCCAGGGGCAGCTGAAAAACTGTTTTTT.

Only a few counts were recorded for this clone. V gene TRBV6-5 combines with J gene TRBJ1-5; D is undetermined. The CDR3 length is 15 residues. The V end lost 0 bases, the J end lost 7 bases, and 13 bases lay between the germline ends. CDR1 and CDR2 from the germline V gene are MNHEY and SVGAGI. Here the CDR3 reads CASSYSPGSSQPQHF. In DNA, the CDR3 is TGTGCCAGCAGTTACTCGCCGGGTTCTTCACAGCCCCAGCATTTT.

The V and J genes are TRBV6-5 and TRBJ2-7, with 9 bases identical to TRBD2. Germline V lookup: CDR1 MNHEY, CDR2 SVGAGI. With 6 bases clipped from V and 4 bases from J, the junction kept 7 bases outside the gene matches. CDR3 length: 14 amino acids. CDR3 region: CASRSSGGLYEQYF. The CDR3 nucleotides are TGTGCCAGCAGGAGTAGCGGGGGACTTTACGAGCAGTACTTC.

The chain is built from TRBV11-2 and TRBJ2-3; possible D gene TRBD2, 5 bases. Germline V gene lookup returns CDR1 SGHAT and CDR2 FQNNGV. The CDR3 is 19 residues long. V gave up 2 bases and J gave up 0 bases, with 21 bases separating them. The CDR3 sequence: CASSLFEGRYSSSTDTQYF. CDR3 nucleotides: TGTGCCAGCAGCTTATTTGAGGGTCGTTATTCTTCTAGCACAGATACGCAGTATTTT.

The rearrangement joins TRBV6-1 to TRBJ1-1; the match to TRBD1 covers 9 bases. V gave up 6 bases and J gave up 5 bases; unmatched junction bases: 7. The germline V gene encodes CDR1 MNHNS and CDR2 SASEGT. This CDR3 has 14 amino acids. For the CDR3, the DNA is TGTGCCAGCAGCACCCGGGACAGGGTTACTGAAGCTTTCTTT. It is translated as CASSTRDRVTEAFF.

This clone was counted only a few times. This rearrangement joins TRBV6-5 to TRBJ2-5; 7 positions agree with TRBD1. V lost 5 bases and J lost 1; bases outside the gene matches: 1. The CDR3 sequence is 13 residues long. Germline V gene sequence: CDR1 MNHEY, CDR2 SVGAGI. CDR3 DNA: TGTGCCAGCAGTCACAGGGGCCAAGAGACCCAGTACTTC. Encoded protein: CASSHRGQETQYF.

This clone was observed a few times. The chain combines TRBV5-6 with TRBJ1-2; 7 bases map to TRBD1. Germline assignment: CDR1 SGHDT and CDR2 YYEEEE. V shed 4 bases, J shed 8 bases, and the junction held 11 bases outside the gene matches. This CDR3 has 14 amino acids. In DNA, the CDR3 is TGTGCCAGCAGCCCGTGGGACAGTAGAAGGGGCTACACCTTC. It encodes CASSPWDSRRGYTF.

This chain links TRBV9 with TRBJ2-7; 9 nucleotides match TRBD2. The CDR3 is made up of 18 amino acids. Germline V gives CDR1 SGDLS, CDR2 YYNGEE. V was pared by 4 bases and J by 2 bases, with 16 bases of the junction left unmatched. DNA for the CDR3: TGTGCCAGCAGCCCCAGCGGAATAGCGGGGGCCGCAACCTACGAGCAGTACTTC. This encodes CASSPSGIAGAATYEQYF.